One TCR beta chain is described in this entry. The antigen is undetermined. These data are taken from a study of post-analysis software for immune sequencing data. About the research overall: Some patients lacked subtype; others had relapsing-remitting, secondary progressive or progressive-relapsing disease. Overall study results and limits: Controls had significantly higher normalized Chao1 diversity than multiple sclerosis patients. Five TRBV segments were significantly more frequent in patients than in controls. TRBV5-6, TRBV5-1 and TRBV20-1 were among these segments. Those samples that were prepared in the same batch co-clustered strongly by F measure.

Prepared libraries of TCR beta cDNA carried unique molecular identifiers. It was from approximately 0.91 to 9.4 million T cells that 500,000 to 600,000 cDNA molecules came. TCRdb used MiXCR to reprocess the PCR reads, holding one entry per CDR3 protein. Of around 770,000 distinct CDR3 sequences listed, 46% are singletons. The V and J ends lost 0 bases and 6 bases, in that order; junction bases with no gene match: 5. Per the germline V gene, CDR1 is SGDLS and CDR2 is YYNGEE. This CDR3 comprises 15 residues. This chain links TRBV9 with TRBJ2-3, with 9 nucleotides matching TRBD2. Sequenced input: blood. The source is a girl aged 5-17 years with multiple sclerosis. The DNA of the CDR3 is TGTGCCAGCAGCGTAGGAGCGGGAGGTTCGGATACGCAGTATTTT. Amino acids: CASSVGAGGSDTQYF.